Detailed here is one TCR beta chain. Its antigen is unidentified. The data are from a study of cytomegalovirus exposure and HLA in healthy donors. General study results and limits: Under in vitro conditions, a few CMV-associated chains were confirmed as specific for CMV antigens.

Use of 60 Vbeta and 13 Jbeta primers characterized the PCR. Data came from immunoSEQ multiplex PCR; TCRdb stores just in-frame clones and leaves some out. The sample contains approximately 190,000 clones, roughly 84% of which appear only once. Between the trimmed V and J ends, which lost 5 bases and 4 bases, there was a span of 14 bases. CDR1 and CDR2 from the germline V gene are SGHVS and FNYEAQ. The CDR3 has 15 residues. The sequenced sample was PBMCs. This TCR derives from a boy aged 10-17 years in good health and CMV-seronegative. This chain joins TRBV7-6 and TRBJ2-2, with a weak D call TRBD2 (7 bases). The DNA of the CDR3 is TGTGCCAGCAGCCCAAGGGAGGGGGGCACCGGGGAGCTGTTTTTT. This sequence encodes CASSPREGGTGELFF.